Each of the 30 T cell receptor beta chains below was sequenced from the same sample in a study of cytomegalovirus exposure and HLA in healthy donors. Primers: 60 Vbeta forward and 13 Jbeta reverse. Method: immunoSEQ multiplex PCR; TCRdb's copy keeps in-frame clones and lacks some. The sample contains 120,000 or so clones, 76% of which appear only once. The sample comprised PBMCs. The receptor source for this set is a man aged 25-45 years in good health and CMV-seropositive.

There are a few counts of this clone. The rearrangement links TRBV27 to TRBJ1-6; D gene unclear. The CDR3 spans 15 residues. Germline CDR1 and CDR2: MNHEY and SMNVEV (reference sequence). The V end lost 8 bases, the J end lost 5 bases, and 16 bases lay between the germline ends. For the CDR3, the DNA is TGTGCCAGCGCCCCCCTCTTACCGGATAATTCACCCCTCCACTTT. Translating gives CASAPLLPDNSPLHF.

The V and J genes are TRBV5-1 and TRBJ2-3; 11 nucleotides line up with TRBD2. V lost 4 bases and J lost 5; bases outside the gene matches: 6. This CDR3 is 15 amino acids long. Germline assignment: CDR1 SGHRS and CDR2 YFSETQ. The CDR3 loop is CASSRGTSGGDTQYF. The CDR3 nucleotides read TGCGCCAGCAGCAGGGGCACTAGCGGGGGAGATACGCAGTATTTT.

The J gene is TRBJ1-5, the V gene TRBV5-4; TRBD1 aligns across 7 bases. The V gene end was trimmed by 0 bases and the J gene end by 1 base; junction bases not matched to a gene: 4. The CDR3 is made up of 16 amino acids. From germline, CDR1 is SGHNT and CDR2 YYREEE (reference sequence). The CDR3 reads CASSLGPQGSNQPQHF. The CDR3 region has the DNA TGTGCCAGCAGCTTGGGTCCACAGGGGAGCAATCAGCCCCAGCATTTT.

V and J are TRBV11-2 and TRBJ2-3, with a weak D call TRBD1 (6 bases). The V gene's germline CDR1 is SGHAT and CDR2 FQNNGV. The ends were cut back, 2 bases at V and 1 base at J, with 16 bases in the middle. The CDR3 length is 17 residues. DNA for the CDR3: TGTGCCAGCAGCTTACCCTGGGGGCAGGGAGGCACAGATACGCAGTATTTT. Its translation is CASSLPWGQGGTDTQYF.

The chain uses TRBV27 and TRBJ2-3; maybe TRBD1 (5 bases). The CDR3 is 14 amino acids. CDR1 is MNHEY and CDR2 is SMNVEV in the germline V gene (reference sequence). The germline V and J ends were trimmed by 8 bases and 9 bases, with 21 bases remaining between them. DNA of the CDR3: TGTGCCAGCGGGCGTGAGGCAGGGTCCGACACGCAGTATTTT. Translation gives CASGREAGSDTQYF.

The rearrangement joins TRBV7-7 to TRBJ2-3, with 7 bases identical to TRBD2. CDR1 and CDR2 (germline): SSHAT, FNYEAQ (reference sequence). The CDR3 spans 17 residues. With V trimmed by 1 base and J by 4 bases, 11 bases remained unmatched. CDR3 residues: CASSLVPSGAGADTQYF. In nucleotides, the CDR3 is TGTGCCAGCAGCTTAGTCCCCAGCGGGGCTGGGGCAGATACGCAGTATTTT. Complete variable domain (other parts from reference TRBV7-7 and TRBJ2-3): GAGVSQSPRYKVTKRGQDVTLRCDPISSHATLYWYQQALGQGPEFLTYFNYEAQPDKSGLPSDRFSAERPEGSISTLTIQRTEQRDSAMYRCASSLVPSGAGADTQYFGPGTRLTVL.

This clone was recorded only once. The chain employs TRBV28 and TRBJ1-4; D might be TRBD1 (5 bases). Germline assignment: CDR1 MDHEN and CDR2 SYDVKM. V lost 3 bases to trimming and J lost 4 bases, with 9 bases between them. The CDR3 covers 14 residues. Written as DNA, the CDR3 is TGTGCCAGCAGTTTCTGGGGGGGTAATGAAAAACTGTTTTTT. Residues: CASSFWGGNEKLFF.

With regard to this clone: Other DNA sequences within the sample encode an identical CDR3. V is TRBV6-5 and J is TRBJ1-4; tentatively, D is TRBD1 (5 bases). Trimming stripped 0 bases from V and 1 base from J, with 6 bases between. The CDR3 sequence is 15 residues long. Germline values: CDR1 MNHEY, CDR2 SVGAGI. CDR3 region: CASSYSGGTNEKLFF. CDR3 sequence (DNA): TGTGCCAGCAGTTACTCGGGGGGAACTAATGAAAAACTGTTTTTT.

The V gene is TRBV29-1, the J gene TRBJ1-2, with a tentative D call TRBD1 (5 bases). This CDR3 comprises 13 residues. Germline assignment: CDR1 SQVTM and CDR2 ANQGSEA. V was trimmed by 1 base and J by 6 bases, leaving 12 bases between them. Here the CDR3 DNA reads TGCAGCGTTGAAGGGGCAGCAGGGAATGGCTACACCTTC. Its translation is CSVEGAAGNGYTF.

This clone was found a few times. The chain links TRBV7-9 to TRBJ2-7; 9 nucleotides agree with TRBD2. CDR1 and CDR2 from the germline V gene are SEHNR and FQNEAQ (reference sequence). J lost 5 bases, V lost 5 bases, and 13 bases had no gene match. There are 16 residues in the CDR3. The CDR3 loop reads CASSHSGLANEDEQYF. The CDR3 DNA reads TGTGCCAGCAGCCACAGCGGACTAGCGAATGAGGACGAGCAGTACTTC. The entire variable domain, with the rest obtained from reference TRBV7-9 and TRBJ2-7, is as follows: DTGVSQNPRHKITKRGQNVTFRCDPISEHNRLYWYRQTLGQGPEFLTYFQNEAQLEKSRLLSDRFSAERPKGSFSTLEIQRTEQGDSAMYLCASSHSGLANEDEQYFGPGTRLTVT.

The genes are TRBV18 and TRBJ1-2; possible D gene TRBD1, 6 bases. The germline V gene has CDR1 KGHSH and CDR2 LQKENI. The CDR3 covers 17 residues. V was clipped by 2 bases and J by 2 bases, with 18 bases between them. CDR3 DNA sequence: TGTGCCAGCTCACCAGGGGACAACGCAATAATCAACTATGGCTACACCTTC. Protein: CASSPGDNAIINYGYTF.

The chain is built from TRBV6-5 and TRBJ2-1; perhaps TRBD1 as D (6 bases). The V end was cut by 5 bases, the J end by 0 bases, with 8 bases between. Germline lookup yields CDR1 MNHEY and CDR2 SVGAGI. The CDR3 runs to 14 residues. The CDR3 reads CASSRGSSYNEQFF. CDR3 coding DNA: TGTGCCAGCAGTAGGGGGAGCTCCTACAATGAGCAGTTCTTC.

This sequence joins TRBV4-3 and TRBJ1-5; D remains ambiguous. CDR1 LGHNA and CDR2 YSLEER come from the germline V gene. The V end lost 3 bases, the J end lost 2 bases, and 14 bases lay between the germline ends. The CDR3 loop spans 16 amino acids. The CDR3 DNA follows: TGCGCCAGCAGCCATTCCCGAGGCCCAGGCAATCAGCCCCAGCATTTT. Its translation: CASSHSRGPGNQPQHF.

V is TRBV7-2 and J is TRBJ2-3; TRBD1 might be the D (6 bases). The CDR3 is made up of 14 amino acids. Germline CDR1 SGHTA, CDR2 FQGNSA. Trimming stripped 1 base from V and 4 bases from J, with 9 bases between. The CDR3 DNA reads as TGTGCCAGCAGCTTAGAAACAGGGCCAGATACGCAGTATTTT. Protein product: CASSLETGPDTQYF.

The CDR3, as DNA: TGTGCCAGCAGCGACAGGAGCTTAACGGGCAATCAGCCCCAGCATTTT. This translates into CASSDRSLTGNQPQHF. The rearrangement uses TRBV27 and TRBJ1-5; D is perhaps TRBD1 (6 bases). Germline lookup yields CDR1 MNHEY and CDR2 SMNVEV (reference sequence). The CDR3 consists of 16 residues. The V end was cut by 6 bases, the J end by 2 bases, with 17 bases between.

This chain uses TRBV28 with TRBJ1-2, with 10 nucleotides matching TRBD1. CDR1 MDHEN and CDR2 SYDVKM come from the germline V gene. V dropped 2 bases and J dropped 6; count of bases not matched to a gene: 6. CDR3 length equals 15 residues. The CDR3 sequence is CASSLPGDRGDGYTF. The CDR3 bases are TGTGCCAGCAGTTTACCCGGGGACAGGGGAGATGGCTACACCTTC.

Concerning this clone itself: The junction does not match germline at one end; this may be a read error. The CDR3 DNA follows: TGTGCCAGCAGCGTAGGCAGGGGAAATGGGCAGTTCTTC. Amino acid sequence: CASSVGRGNGQFF. The chain combines TRBV9 with TRBJ2-1; tentative D call: TRBD1 (6 bases). This CDR3 has 13 residues. Germline CDR1 reads SGDLS; CDR2 reads YYNGEE.

The rearrangement uses TRBV18 and TRBJ1-4, with no clear D. The V gene's germline CDR1 is KGHSH and CDR2 LQKENI. The CDR3 runs 17 residues. Trimming shortened V by 3 bases and J by 3 bases, and 17 bases separated the two germline ends. The CDR3 DNA sequence: TGTGCCAGCTCACCGGGGTTGTCGGGAAGTCCTAATGAAAAACTGTTTTTT. It encodes CASSPGLSGSPNEKLFF.

The chain joins TRBV5-4 to TRBJ2-4, with D possibly TRBD2 on 7 matching bases. The CDR3 is 14 residues long. CDR1 is SGHNT and CDR2 is YYREEE in the germline V gene (reference sequence). Trimming stripped 1 base from V and 8 bases from J, with 13 bases between. The CDR3 region is CASSLRGGPDIQYF. As DNA, the CDR3 is TGTGCCAGCAGCTTGAGGGGGGGCCCCGACATTCAGTACTTC.

The chain is built from TRBV30 and TRBJ1-5, with D perhaps matching TRBD1 (5 bases). In germline, CDR1 is GTSNPN, CDR2 SVGIG (reference sequence). The CDR3 loop spans 14 amino acids. V was shortened by 4 bases and J by 5 bases, with 15 bases between the two germline ends. The CDR3 region is CAWNLGTAYQPQHF. CDR3 DNA sequence: TGTGCCTGGAATCTAGGGACTGCATATCAGCCCCAGCATTTT.

CDR3 region: CASSLMGMGAETQYF. The DNA for the CDR3 is TGTGCCAGCAGCCTCATGGGCATGGGCGCGGAGACCCAGTACTTC. The rearrangement uses TRBV11-2 and TRBJ2-5; D unclear. V lost 5 bases and J 5 bases, leaving 18 bases between the germline ends. The germline CDR1 and CDR2 sequences are SGHAT and FQNNGV. The CDR3 is made up of 15 amino acids.

The V and J genes are TRBV11-2 and TRBJ2-3, with 10 bases aligning to TRBD2. The CDR3 has 17 amino acids. Per the germline V gene, CDR1 is SGHAT and CDR2 is FQNNGV. Trimming cost V 5 bases and J 2 bases; bases outside gene matches: 10. CDR3 sequence reads: CASSTTPLAGATDTQYF. The CDR3 bases are TGTGCCAGCAGCACTACACCCCTAGCGGGGGCCACAGATACGCAGTATTTT.

The V gene is TRBV7-2, the J gene TRBJ1-1, with D hard to call. Trimming took 1 base from V and 0 from J, leaving 12 bases between them. The CDR3 runs 16 residues. The V gene's germline CDR1 is SGHTA and CDR2 FQGNSA. This CDR3 is CASSLVGGQMNTEAFF. The CDR3 DNA is TGTGCCAGCAGCTTAGTGGGAGGGCAGATGAACACTGAAGCTTTCTTT.

This clone came up a few times. The chain combines TRBV7-9 with TRBJ1-4; a weak D match, TRBD1 (5 bases). CDR1 is SEHNR and CDR2 is FQNEAQ in the germline V gene (reference sequence). CDR3 length: 15 amino acids. Deletions cut 5 bases from V and 0 bases from J, with 10 bases between. CDR3 residues: CASSPQGATNEKLFF. In DNA form, the CDR3 reads TGTGCCAGCAGCCCCCAGGGTGCAACTAATGAAAAACTGTTTTTT.

This sequence joins TRBV9 and TRBJ2-3; D unclear. V lost 1 base to trimming and J lost 1 base, with 7 bases between them. The CDR3 extends over 14 amino acids. The germline gives CDR1 SGDLS, CDR2 YYNGEE. CDR3 nucleotides: TGTGCCAGCAGCGTACGAGGCGGCACAGATACGCAGTATTTT. Protein: CASSVRGGTDTQYF. Variable domain in full (rest from reference TRBV9 and TRBJ2-3): DSGVTQTPKHLITATGQRVTLRCSPRSGDLSVYWYQQSLDQGLQFLIQYYNGEERAKGNILERFSAQQFPDLHSELNLSSLELGDSALYFCASSVRGGTDTQYFGPGTRLTVL.

The gene calls are TRBV11-3 and TRBJ2-1, with D possibly TRBD2 on 6 matching bases. CDR1 is SGHNT and CDR2 is YENEEA in the germline V gene. Between the trimmed V and J ends, which lost 3 bases and 9 bases, there was a span of 12 bases. This CDR3 is built from 13 residues. Here the CDR3 reads CASSLVLAGEQFF. The CDR3 DNA sequence: TGTGCCAGCAGCTTGGTACTAGCAGGTGAGCAGTTCTTC.

The chain recombines TRBV2 with TRBJ1-5; TRBD1 matches 12 bases. This CDR3 region has 15 residues. The trim removed 5 bases at V and 2 bases at J, leaving 1 base unmatched. In germline, CDR1 is SNHLY, CDR2 FYNNEI. In DNA form, the CDR3 reads TGTGCCAGCAGTTGGGACAGGGGGCGCAATCAGCCCCAGCATTTT. It specifies CASSWDRGRNQPQHF.

This clone was observed a handful of times. V usage is TRBV28 and J usage is TRBJ1-5, with TRBD1 identical over 8 bases. This CDR3 contains 14 residues. Germline CDR1 MDHEN, CDR2 SYDVKM. Trimming took 10 bases from V and 2 from J; bases not matched to a gene: 7. The CDR3 loop is CATWTGSGNQPQHF. The CDR3 DNA is TGTGCCACTTGGACAGGGAGTGGCAATCAGCCCCAGCATTTT.

This rearrangement joins TRBV5-1 to TRBJ1-2; perhaps TRBD1 as D (6 bases). The CDR3 sequence is 16 residues long. Between the trimmed V and J ends, which lost 1 base and 5 bases, there was a span of 18 bases. Germline V gene data show CDR1 as SGHRS and CDR2 as YFSETQ. DNA for the CDR3: TGCGCCAGCAGCTTGCGAGGACAGACCTACGGGTATGGCTACACCTTC. Its translation is CASSLRGQTYGYGYTF.

This clone occurred a few times. J is TRBJ1-4 and V is TRBV9; a possible D gene is TRBD1 (6 bases). V was clipped by 4 bases and J by 3 bases, with 16 bases between them. The CDR3 length is 16 residues. Germline-derived CDR1 and CDR2 are SGDLS and YYNGEE. The CDR3 nucleotides are TGTGCCAGCAGCAGAGGGGGGGGAGCGGCTAATGAAAAACTGTTTTTT. Translating it yields CASSRGGGAANEKLFF.